These 20 T cell receptor beta chains originate from one sample sequenced in a study of cytomegalovirus exposure and HLA in healthy donors. The PCR employed 60 Vbeta primers together with 13 Jbeta primers. Profiling relied on immunoSEQ multiplex PCR, and the TCRdb table lists in-frame clones only, not all of them. The profile shows about 130,000 clones, 60% to 75% of them singletons. The sequencing sample was made of PBMCs. The receptors here all came from a man aged 25-40 years in good health and CMV-seronegative.

The V and J genes are TRBV6-6 and TRBJ2-7; TRBD1 agrees at 9 bases. CDR1 MNHNY and CDR2 SVGAGI come from the germline V gene (reference sequence). The junction had 9 bases not matched to a gene; V was cut back by 4 bases and J by 5 bases. The CDR3 runs to 15 residues. The DNA for the CDR3 is TGTGCCAGCAGTTCGGCGACAGGGGGACTACACGAGCAGTACTTC. Its protein is CASSSATGGLHEQYF.

This chain uses TRBV5-1 with TRBJ2-4; D is ambiguous. The CDR3 loop spans 13 amino acids. Germline V gene data show CDR1 as SGHRS and CDR2 as YFSETQ. V dropped 0 bases and J dropped 5 bases, with 6 bases sitting between them. This CDR3 is CASSLAFENIQYF. Here the CDR3 DNA reads TGCGCCAGCAGCTTGGCATTTGAAAACATTCAGTACTTC.

This clone was picked up a small number of times. V gene TRBV7-6 combines with J gene TRBJ2-1, with D possibly being TRBD2 (5 bases). The CDR3 spans 17 residues. With 5 bases removed from V and 5 bases from J, the gap between germline ends came to 22 bases. In germline, CDR1 is SGHVS, CDR2 FNYEAQ. This CDR3 is CASSPHLEGRRDNEQFF. The CDR3 coding sequence is TGTGCCAGCAGCCCACACCTTGAGGGTAGGAGAGACAATGAGCAGTTCTTC.

This rearrangement joins TRBV28 to TRBJ2-5; 7 positions agree with TRBD2. The ends lost 5 bases at V and 3 bases at J; junction bases unmatched: 9. Germline-derived CDR1 and CDR2 are MDHEN and SYDVKM. CDR3 length: 15 residues. CDR3 coding DNA: TGTGCCAGCAGTCCCCGGGGGGTGGGCGAAGAGACCCAGTACTTC. Amino acids: CASSPRGVGEETQYF.

The chain combines TRBV7-6 with TRBJ1-2, with 8 bases that match TRBD1. The J segment lost 6 bases and the V segment lost 5 bases, leaving 8 bases of the junction unmatched. The CDR3 loop spans 14 amino acids. CDR1 and CDR2 (germline): SGHVS, FNYEAQ. The CDR3 sequence is CASSPGGQWHGYTF. The CDR3 DNA is TGTGCCAGCAGCCCAGGGGGCCAGTGGCATGGCTACACCTTC.

The chain combines TRBV5-1 with TRBJ2-1; a weak D match, TRBD2 (5 bases). The CDR3 sequence is 16 residues long. CDR1 and CDR2 (germline): SGHRS, YFSETQ. V lost 0 bases and J lost 8, with 18 bases in between. The CDR3 loop reads CASSLGDLRVGYEQFF. For the CDR3, the DNA is TGCGCCAGCAGCTTGGGCGACCTGAGGGTGGGATATGAGCAGTTCTTC.

The rearrangement links TRBV19 to TRBJ1-1; D may be TRBD1 (6 bases). V was clipped by 7 bases and J by 1 base, with 13 bases between them. The CDR3 extends over 14 amino acids. Germline V gene data show CDR1 as LNHDA and CDR2 as SQIVND (reference sequence). The CDR3 reads CASNPRGPNTEAFF. The CDR3 DNA follows: TGTGCCAGTAACCCCAGGGGCCCGAACACTGAAGCTTTCTTT.

This rearrangement joins TRBV28 to TRBJ2-3, with TRBD2 identical over 10 bases. The CDR3 length is 13 residues. V gave up 10 bases and J gave up 4 bases; unmatched junction bases: 5. CDR1 is MDHEN and CDR2 is SYDVKM in the germline V gene. CDR3 sequence reads: CATWTSGPDTQYF. DNA of the CDR3: TGTGCCACCTGGACTAGCGGCCCAGATACGCAGTATTTT. Together with reference TRBV28 and TRBJ2-3, the CDR3 gives the full variable domain: DVKVTQSSRYLVKRTGEKVFLECVQDMDHENMFWYRQDPGLGLRLIYFSYDVKMKEKGDIPEGYSVSREKKERFSLILESASTNQTSMYLCATWTSGPDTQYFGPGTRLTVL.

CDR3 sequence reads: CASSRSGRGTGELFF. The CDR3 DNA is TGTGCCAGCAGCCGCAGCGGGAGAGGCACCGGGGAGCTGTTTTTT. The chain couples TRBV11-3 to TRBJ2-2; the match to TRBD2 covers 8 bases. Germline CDR1 SGHNT, CDR2 YENEEA. The ends lost 5 bases at V and 4 bases at J; junction bases unmatched: 6. This CDR3 spans 15 amino acids.

Of note for this clone: The junction departs from germline at one end; a sequencing error may be responsible. V gene TRBV30 combines with J gene TRBJ2-6; D perhaps matches TRBD2 (6 bases). Per the germline V gene, CDR1 is GTSNPN and CDR2 is SVGIG (reference sequence). This CDR3 contains 18 residues. The CDR3 region is CAWSVGRGGLTGANGLTF. CDR3 nucleotide sequence: TGTGCCTGGAGTGTCGGTAGGGGAGGTTTAACTGGGGCCAACGGCCTGACTTTC.

The chain combines TRBV11-1 with TRBJ2-1; TRBD2 matches 7 bases. The CDR3 covers 13 residues. V lost 5 bases and J lost 5; bases outside the gene matches: 3. CDR1 is SGHAT and CDR2 is FQDESV in the germline V gene (reference sequence). Written as DNA, the CDR3 is TGTGCCAGCAGCCGCGGGGGTAACAATGAGCAGTTCTTC. Protein: CASSRGGNNEQFF. The whole variable domain, filled in from reference TRBV11-1 and TRBJ2-1, reads EAEVAQSPRYKITEKSQAVAFWCDPISGHATLYWYRQILGQGPELLVQFQDESVVDDSQLPKDRFSAERLKGVDSTLKIQPAELGDSAMYLCASSRGGNNEQFFGPGTRLTVL.

This chain connects TRBV28 to TRBJ2-1, with 10 bases that match TRBD2. Trimming took 6 bases from V and 6 from J; bases not matched to a gene: 5. This CDR3 has 14 amino acids. Germline assignment: CDR1 MDHEN and CDR2 SYDVKM. CDR3 DNA sequence: TGTGCCAGCAGCTTTCTAGCGGGAGCCAATGAGCAGTTCTTC. The encoded protein is CASSFLAGANEQFF.

Turning to this clone: At one boundary the junction diverges from the germline segment, which might be a read error. This chain uses TRBV2 with TRBJ2-6, with D possibly being TRBD1 (5 bases). The CDR3 has 14 residues. Germline CDR1 SNHLY, CDR2 FYNNEI. CDR3 coding DNA: TGTGCCAGCAGTGTAACGGCTGGGGCCAACGGCCTGACTTTC. This encodes CASSVTAGANGLTF.

This rearrangement joins TRBV10-1 to TRBJ1-4; D gene ambiguous. CDR3 length: 13 residues. Trimming took off 4 bases at V and 5 bases at J, with 8 bases between the two ends. Looked up from germline, CDR1 is WNHNN and CDR2 is SYGVQD (reference sequence). CDR3 sequence (DNA): TGCGCCAGCAGTGCGACGAGGAATGAAAAACTGTTTTTT. Residues: CASSATRNEKLFF.

This clone has only one observation. The V call is TRBV11-2, the J call TRBJ2-5; TRBD1 matches 9 bases. The J call is in doubt because the DNA end fits TRBJ2-7 better. The CDR3 extends over 14 amino acids. Germline loops: CDR1 SGHAT, CDR2 FQNNGV. CDR3 loop: CASSGQGYPYEQYF. In DNA form, the CDR3 reads TGTGCCAGCAGTGGACAGGGGTATCCCTACGAGCAGTACTTC.

V usage is TRBV4-1 and J usage is TRBJ1-5; no reliable D call. Trimming removed 2 bases at V and 2 bases at J, with 7 bases between. This CDR3 has 14 amino acids. The germline CDR1 and CDR2 sequences are MGHRA and YSYEKL. CDR3 sequence reads: CASSQNVGNQPQHF. CDR3 coding DNA: TGCGCCAGCAGCCAAAACGTAGGCAATCAGCCCCAGCATTTT.

The chain employs TRBV19 and TRBJ1-5; 8 bases agree with TRBD1. V trimming: 2 bases; J trimming: 1 base; junction bases outside the gene matches: 1. CDR1 is LNHDA, CDR2 SQIVND, per germline (reference sequence). This CDR3 is built from 15 residues. The CDR3 loop reads CASSIRQGSNQPQHF. DNA for the CDR3: TGTGCCAGTAGTATAAGACAGGGGAGCAATCAGCCCCAGCATTTT.

As DNA, the CDR3 is TGTGCCAGCAGCTACGCCGGGACTCCGTACTACGAGCAGTACTTC. It is translated as CASSYAGTPYYEQYF. This chain links TRBV9 with TRBJ2-7, with D perhaps TRBD2 (6 bases). Germline-derived CDR1 and CDR2 are SGDLS and YYNGEE. This CDR3 region has 15 residues. The V end was cut by 4 bases, the J end by 3 bases, with 17 bases between.

The chain carries TRBV4-2 and TRBJ1-6, with TRBD1 as a possible D gene (6 bases). Germline CDR1 and CDR2: LGHNA and YNFKEQ. The ends were cut back, 8 bases at V and 1 base at J, with 15 bases in the middle. The CDR3 has 16 amino acids. For the CDR3, the DNA is TGTGCCAGCCAAGCCGACAGGAGATCCTATAATTCACCCCTCCACTTT. Its translation: CASQADRRSYNSPLHF.

This clone showed up just a few times. The chain links TRBV4-1 to TRBJ1-2; 8 nucleotides line up with TRBD1. This CDR3 has 13 residues. The V gene end was trimmed by 5 bases and the J gene end by 3 bases; junction bases not matched to a gene: 2. Germline values: CDR1 MGHRA, CDR2 YSYEKL. The CDR3 loop is CASSEQGDYGYTF. In nucleotides, the CDR3 is TGCGCCAGCAGCGAACAGGGGGACTATGGCTACACCTTC.